This paragraph reports one T cell receptor beta chain. Its antigen is still unknown. This specimen belongs to a study of radiation and T cells in renal cell carcinoma. Study findings and constraints: In blood, top tumor clones expanded by 2 weeks, shrinking by 4.

V lost 3 bases, J lost 4 bases, and 2 bases stayed unmatched. CDR3 length: 16 residues. In germline, CDR1 is SGDLS, CDR2 YYNGEE. Produced via immunoSEQ multiplex PCR; TCRdb's table is partial and in-frame only. Of about 100,000 clones listed, approximately 82% are singletons. Described time point: blood 4 weeks post-SBRT, at nephrectomy. As for treatment: 15 Gy SBRT to primary tumor, nephrectomy 4 weeks later. This sample comprised blood, obtained from a patient whose treatment included radiotherapy and nephrectomy. This sequence joins TRBV9 and TRBJ2-3; 16 nucleotides align to TRBD2. The source is a man aged 55 to 70 with renal cell carcinoma. CDR3 region: CASSEGTSGRADTQYF. The CDR3, as DNA: TGTGCCAGCAGCGAGGGGACTAGCGGGAGGGCAGATACGCAGTATTTT.